This T cell receptor beta chain is drawn from a study of regulatory T cells in long-lasting Graves disease. General study results and limits: Patients whose Graves' disease persisted exhibited lower TCR diversity than those newly diagnosed. The number of shared public clonotypes was higher in persistent patients (roughly 2,800) than new patients (more than 850). Favoring TRBV28, TRBJ1-2 and TRBJ2-5 was a feature seen in persistent disease.

There are a few counts of this clonotype. The antigen is undetermined. CDR1 and CDR2 (germline): MGHDK, SYGVNS. CDR3 size: 14 residues. V was shortened by 7 bases and J by 1 base, with 11 bases between the two germline ends. Time point reported: persistent/refractory GD, antithyroid drugs over 5 years with positive TRAb. Extracted RNA from PBMCs served as the source of the TCR library. Investigators prepared the TCR beta libraries by applying iRepertoire HTBI primers and Arm-PCR of CDR3 regions. TCRdb reanalysed the multiplex PCR reads using MiXCR and keeps one entry per CDR3 protein. The sample records some 420,000 distinct CDR3 sequences, approximately 23% being singletons.

The specimen was peripheral blood mononuclear cells (PBMCs), collected when the disease was refractory, from a patient treated with antithyroid drugs. The sequence was obtained from a female donor with Graves disease. The chain recombines TRBV25-1 with TRBJ1-5, with a weak D call TRBD1 (5 bases). The CDR3 spells CASTRQWSNQPQHF. Here the CDR3 DNA reads TGTGCCAGCACCCGACAGTGGAGCAATCAGCCCCAGCATTTT.